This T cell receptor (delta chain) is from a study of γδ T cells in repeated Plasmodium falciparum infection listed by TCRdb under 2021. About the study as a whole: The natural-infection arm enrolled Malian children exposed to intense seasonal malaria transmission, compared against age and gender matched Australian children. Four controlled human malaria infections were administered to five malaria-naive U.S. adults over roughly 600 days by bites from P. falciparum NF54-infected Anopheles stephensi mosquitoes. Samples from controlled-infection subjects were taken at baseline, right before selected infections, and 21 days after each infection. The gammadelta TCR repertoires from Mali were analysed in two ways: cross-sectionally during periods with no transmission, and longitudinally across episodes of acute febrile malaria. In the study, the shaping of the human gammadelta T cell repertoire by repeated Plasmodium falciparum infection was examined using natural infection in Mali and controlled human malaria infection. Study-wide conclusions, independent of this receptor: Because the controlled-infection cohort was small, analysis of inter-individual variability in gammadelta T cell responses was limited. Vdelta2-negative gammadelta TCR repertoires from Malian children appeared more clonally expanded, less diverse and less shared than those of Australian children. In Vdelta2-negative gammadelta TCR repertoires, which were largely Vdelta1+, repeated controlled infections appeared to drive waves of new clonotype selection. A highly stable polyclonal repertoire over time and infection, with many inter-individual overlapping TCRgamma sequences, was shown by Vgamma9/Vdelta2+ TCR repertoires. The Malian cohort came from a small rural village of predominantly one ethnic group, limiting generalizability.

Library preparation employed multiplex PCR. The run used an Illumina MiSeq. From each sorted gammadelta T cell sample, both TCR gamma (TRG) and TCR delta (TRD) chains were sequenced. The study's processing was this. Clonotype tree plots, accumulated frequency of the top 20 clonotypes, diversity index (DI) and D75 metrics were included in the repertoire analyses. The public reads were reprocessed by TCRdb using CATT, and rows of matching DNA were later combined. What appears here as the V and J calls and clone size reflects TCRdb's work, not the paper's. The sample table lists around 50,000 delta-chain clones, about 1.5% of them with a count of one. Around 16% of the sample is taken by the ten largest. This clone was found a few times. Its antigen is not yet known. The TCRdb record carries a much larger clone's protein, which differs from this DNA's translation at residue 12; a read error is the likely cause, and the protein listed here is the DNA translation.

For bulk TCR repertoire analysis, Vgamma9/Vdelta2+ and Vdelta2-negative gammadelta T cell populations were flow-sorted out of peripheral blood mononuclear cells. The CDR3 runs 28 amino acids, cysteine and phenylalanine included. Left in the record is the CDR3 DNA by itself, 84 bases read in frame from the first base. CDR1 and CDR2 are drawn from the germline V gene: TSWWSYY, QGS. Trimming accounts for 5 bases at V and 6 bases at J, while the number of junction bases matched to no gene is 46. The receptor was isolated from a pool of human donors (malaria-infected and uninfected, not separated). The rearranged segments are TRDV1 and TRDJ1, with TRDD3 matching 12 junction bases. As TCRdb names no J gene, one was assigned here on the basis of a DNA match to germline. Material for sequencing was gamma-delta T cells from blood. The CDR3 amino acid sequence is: CALGNQRTLRGPTYYWGIQREYTHKLIF. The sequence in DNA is TGTGCTCTTGGGAACCAACGGACATTACGGGGGCCTACCTATTACTGGGGGATACAAAGAGAGTATACGCATAAACTCATCTTT.